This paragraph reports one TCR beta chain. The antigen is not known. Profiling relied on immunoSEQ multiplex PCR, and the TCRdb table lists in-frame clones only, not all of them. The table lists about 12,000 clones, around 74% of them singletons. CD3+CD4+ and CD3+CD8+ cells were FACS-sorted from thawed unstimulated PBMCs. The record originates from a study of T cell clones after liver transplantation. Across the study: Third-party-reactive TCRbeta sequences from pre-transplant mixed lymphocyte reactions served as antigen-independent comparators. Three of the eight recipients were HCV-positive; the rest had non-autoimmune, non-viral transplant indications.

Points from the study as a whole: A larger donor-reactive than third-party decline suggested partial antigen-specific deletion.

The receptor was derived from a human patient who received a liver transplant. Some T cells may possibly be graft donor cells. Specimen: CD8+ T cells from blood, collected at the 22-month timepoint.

Written as DNA, the CDR3 is TGCGCCAGCAGCCCAGGGCGACAGGGAGGCGGAAAACTGTTTTTT. Its translation is CASSPGRQGGGKLFF. The rearrangement joins TRBV4-1 to TRBJ1-4; 7 bases map to TRBD1. Germline CDR1 reads MGHRA; CDR2 reads YSYEKL. The CDR3 covers 15 residues. V gave up 4 bases and J gave up 10 bases; unmatched junction bases: 12.